The 25 T cell receptor beta chains in this list originate from one sample, sequenced in a study of response to subunit inactivated influenza vaccine. TCRdb ran MiXCR on the RT-PCR reads and lists one entry per CDR3 protein. The data contain 530,000 or so distinct CDR3 sequences, around 25% of them singletons. This specimen consisted of CD4+ T cells sorted from PBMCs, obtained around 5 days after vaccination. Every receptor here comes from a man between 45 and 60 years old who received an inactivated influenza vaccine.

The chain couples TRBV20-1 to TRBJ1-2, with 8 positions matching TRBD1. CDR1 DFQATT and CDR2 SNEGSKA come from the germline V gene (reference sequence). CDR3 size: 13 residues. J gave up 4 bases and V 2 bases, and 3 bases lay outside the gene matches. Written as DNA, the CDR3 is TGCAGTGCTAGATTGGACAGGGCCTATGGCTACACCTTC. This codes for CSARLDRAYGYTF.

This clonotype was seen more than once but under ten times. The chain couples TRBV25-1 to TRBJ2-3; D is perhaps TRBD1 (5 bases). The CDR3 has 16 amino acids. V was cut by 1 base and J by 2 bases, with 13 bases left in between. Germline V gene sequence: CDR1 MGHDK, CDR2 SYGVNS. As DNA, the CDR3 is TGTGCCAGCAGTGAATTAGGATGGGGCCACACAGATACGCAGTATTTT. Protein product: CASSELGWGHTDTQYF. Complete variable domain (other parts from reference TRBV25-1 and TRBJ2-3): EADIYQTPRYLVIGTGKKITLECSQTMGHDKMYWYQQDPGMELHLIHYSYGVNSTEKGDLSSESTVSRIRTEHFPLTLESARPSHTSQYLCASSELGWGHTDTQYFGPGTRLTVL.

Points on this clonotype: One junction end does not reproduce the germline sequence, and a read error may be involved. The chain employs TRBV4-2 and TRBJ1-5; D remains unclear. This CDR3 comprises 15 residues. Germline CDR1 reads LGHNA; CDR2 reads YNFKEQ. CDR3 nucleotide sequence: TGTGCCAGCACCCAAGTCCCCGGGCGCAATCAGCCCCAGCATTTT. It encodes CASTQVPGRNQPQHF.

The gene calls are TRBV5-1 and TRBJ2-5; a possible D gene is TRBD2 (5 bases). Germline-derived CDR1 and CDR2 are SGHRS and YFSETQ. The CDR3 consists of 16 residues. Trimming left V 1 base short and J 0 bases short, with 13 bases between. The CDR3, as DNA: TGCGCCAGCAGCTTGTATCCGCGGGCTAACCAAGAGACCCAGTACTTC. This codes for CASSLYPRANQETQYF.

This clonotype was detected only a few times. The rearrangement joins TRBV7-7 to TRBJ2-3, with a possible D match to TRBD2 (5 bases). The CDR3 has 14 amino acids. Germline V gene lookup returns CDR1 SSHAT and CDR2 FNYEAQ (reference sequence). Trimming removed 5 bases from V and 2 bases from J, with 11 bases in between. The CDR3 protein is CASSPTGVTDTQYF. As DNA, the CDR3 is TGTGCCAGCAGCCCCACCGGGGTCACAGATACGCAGTATTTT.

The table lists this clonotype with many counts. V is TRBV7-2 and J is TRBJ2-1; D ambiguous. Germline CDR1 is SGHTA and CDR2 is FQGNSA. Trimming cost V 1 base and J 11 bases, with 6 bases left between them. The CDR3 sequence is 11 residues long. The CDR3 coding sequence is TGTGCCAGCAGCTTAGGCGACAAGCAGTTCTTC. As protein: CASSLGDKQFF.

This clonotype was seen repeatedly, ten times or more. J is TRBJ1-1 and V is TRBV12-3 or TRBV12-4, with TRBD1 matching over 8 bases. CDR3 size: 14 residues. Unmatched junction bases numbered 7, after V lost 5 bases and J lost 5 bases. The CDR3 is CASSPDRARTEAFF. CDR3 coding DNA: TGTGCCAGCAGTCCGGACAGGGCGCGAACTGAAGCTTTCTTT.

This rearrangement joins TRBV14 to TRBJ2-4, with 10 nucleotides matching TRBD1. This CDR3 is built from 13 residues. Per the germline V gene, CDR1 is SGHDN and CDR2 is FVKESK. V was pared by 4 bases and J by 16 bases, with 10 bases of the junction left unmatched. CDR3 sequence (DNA): TGTGCCAGCAGCCTAACAGGGACAGGGGTCTGCTACTTC. It translates to CASSLTGTGVCYF.

V and J are TRBV4-2 and TRBJ1-6; 10 bases map to TRBD1. Trimming at V came to 0 bases and at J to 8 bases, leaving 10 bases not matched to a gene. The germline gives CDR1 LGHNA, CDR2 YNFKEQ. CDR3 length: 18 residues. In DNA, the CDR3 is TGTGCCAGCAGCCAAGACCTGGGGACAGGGGTTCGAGATTCACCCCTCCACTTT. As protein: CASSQDLGTGVRDSPLHF.

This clonotype was counted only a few times. This chain links TRBV7-3 with TRBJ2-3; 9 nucleotides match TRBD1. The CDR3 sequence is 15 residues long. The germline CDR1 and CDR2 sequences are SGHTA and FQGTGA. V lost 5 bases and J lost 1; bases outside the gene matches: 4. The CDR3: CASSSRTGGTDTQYF. The CDR3 nucleotides are TGTGCCAGCAGCAGCAGGACAGGGGGCACAGATACGCAGTATTTT.

This clonotype was seen only a few times. V and J are TRBV5-6 and TRBJ1-3; D is undetermined. The germline V and J ends were trimmed by 2 bases and 4 bases, with 10 bases remaining between them. Germline values: CDR1 SGHDT, CDR2 YYEEEE. This CDR3 has 14 amino acids. CDR3 in amino acids: CASSFGRAGNTIYF. CDR3 sequence (DNA): TGTGCCAGCAGCTTCGGCCGCGCCGGAAACACCATATATTTT. The full variable domain, in which reference TRBV5-6 and TRBJ1-3 provide the parts outside the CDR3, is DAGVTQSPTHLIKTRGQQVTLRCSPKSGHDTVSWYQQALGQGPQFIFQYYEEEERQRGNFPDRFSGHQFPNYSSELNVNALLLGDSALYLCASSFGRAGNTIYFGEGSWLTVV.

The rearrangement links TRBV11-2 to TRBJ2-5, with no clear D. CDR3 length: 18 residues. Looked up from germline, CDR1 is SGHAT and CDR2 is FQNNGV. V was pared by 4 bases and J by 1 base, with 22 bases between. This chain's CDR3 is CASSSPFVAARAQETQYF. The CDR3 bases are TGTGCCAGCAGCTCCCCCTTTGTGGCAGCCCGGGCCCAAGAGACCCAGTACTTC. The whole variable domain, filled in from reference TRBV11-2 and TRBJ2-5, reads EAGVAQSPRYKIIEKRQSVAFWCNPISGHATLYWYQQILGQGPKLLIQFQNNGVVDDSQLPKDRFSAERLKGVDSTLKIQPAKLEDSAVYLCASSSPFVAARAQETQYFGPGTRLLVL.

The table lists this clonotype with a few counts. The chain links TRBV20-1 to TRBJ2-2; D not certain. CDR3 length: 12 residues. Trimming removed 5 bases from V and 6 bases from J, with 10 bases in between. From germline, CDR1 is DFQATT and CDR2 SNEGSKA (reference sequence). CDR3 protein: CSALSMSGELFF. In DNA form, the CDR3 reads TGCAGTGCTCTTTCAATGTCCGGGGAGCTGTTTTTT.

This clonotype came up a few times. This rearrangement joins TRBV29-1 to TRBJ2-3, with 8 nucleotides matching TRBD2. CDR3 length: 13 amino acids. Germline CDR1 is SQVTM and CDR2 is ANQGSEA. The ends lost 4 bases at V and 4 bases at J; junction bases unmatched: 4. The CDR3 nucleotides are TGCAGCGTTGGCCCGGGGGGGCCAGATACGCAGTATTTT. It codes for CSVGPGGPDTQYF.

This chain joins TRBV15 and TRBJ2-7; D possibly uses TRBD1 or TRBD2 (6 bases each). This CDR3 contains 16 residues. CDR1 and CDR2 (germline): LNHNV, YYDKDF (reference sequence). V lost 1 base to trimming and J lost 1 base, with 14 bases between them. The CDR3 sequence is CATSRGRGRGSYEQYF. For the CDR3, the DNA is TGTGCCACCAGCAGAGGCCGGGGGCGAGGATCCTACGAGCAGTACTTC. The full variable domain, in which reference TRBV15 and TRBJ2-7 provide the parts outside the CDR3, is DAMVIQNPRYQVTQFGKPVTLSCSQTLNHNVMYWYQQKSSQAPKLLFHYYDKDFNNEADTPDNFQSRRPNTSFCFLDIRSPGLGDTAMYLCATSRGRGRGSYEQYFGPGTRLTVT.

The genes are TRBV3-1 and TRBJ1-1, with D tentatively TRBD1 (6 bases). The length of the CDR3 is 14 residues. Germline values: CDR1 LGHDT, CDR2 YNNKEL (reference sequence). The V and J ends lost 4 bases and 4 bases respectively, with 13 bases between them. The CDR3 nucleotides read TGTGCCAGCAGCCTCCGCCTAGGGGGCACTGAAGCTTTCTTT. As protein: CASSLRLGGTEAFF.

This sequence joins TRBV9 and TRBJ2-1; TRBD2 agrees at 13 bases. The ends lost 2 bases at V and 6 bases at J; junction bases unmatched: 2. This CDR3 is built from 15 residues. Germline-derived CDR1 and CDR2 are SGDLS and YYNGEE. DNA of the CDR3: TGTGCCAGCAGCGTGGGACTAGCGGGAACCAATGAGCAGTTCTTC. It codes for CASSVGLAGTNEQFF.

This clonotype has only a few counts. The chain recombines TRBV24-1 with TRBJ2-5; tentative D call: TRBD1 (5 bases). V gave up 3 bases and J gave up 5 bases, with 18 bases separating them. Germline V gene lookup returns CDR1 KGHDR and CDR2 SFDVKD. The CDR3 covers 16 residues. CDR3 loop: CATSDASSRARETQYF. The CDR3 DNA reads as TGTGCCACCAGTGATGCCTCCAGCAGGGCGCGGGAGACCCAGTACTTC.

The rearrangement uses TRBV2 and TRBJ2-5, with 7 bases matching TRBD2. V dropped 3 bases and J dropped 2; count of bases not matched to a gene: 6. Germline-derived CDR1 and CDR2 are SNHLY and FYNNEI. CDR3 size: 15 residues. This chain's CDR3 is CASSDRGLPQETQYF. CDR3 nucleotides: TGTGCCAGCAGTGATAGGGGACTACCTCAAGAGACCCAGTACTTC.

The rearrangement links TRBV6-5 to TRBJ1-1; weak D call: TRBD1 (6 bases). This CDR3 has 14 residues. Germline lookup yields CDR1 MNHEY and CDR2 SVGAGI. The V and J ends lost 2 bases and 1 base respectively, with 8 bases between them. In DNA, the CDR3 is TGTGCCAGCAGTTACCAGGGGAGGAACACTGAAGCTTTCTTT. Its translation is CASSYQGRNTEAFF.

J is TRBJ2-1 and V is TRBV20-1; 7 bases map to TRBD2. The CDR3 totals 14 residues. In germline, CDR1 is DFQATT, CDR2 SNEGSKA (reference sequence). Unmatched junction bases numbered 10, after V lost 1 base and J lost 10 bases. The CDR3 loop is CSARASSGTWEQFF. Written as DNA, the CDR3 is TGCAGTGCTAGAGCCTCTAGCGGAACCTGGGAGCAGTTCTTC.

The gene calls are TRBV12-3 or TRBV12-4 and TRBJ1-4; 8 nucleotides line up with TRBD1. Losses at the gene ends were 5 bases for V and 6 bases for J; bases not matched to a gene: 8. The CDR3 sequence is 15 residues long. As DNA, the CDR3 is TGTGCCAGCAGTGACGCCGGGACAGGAGATGAAAAACTGTTTTTT. Amino acid sequence: CASSDAGTGDEKLFF.

This chain links TRBV6-5 with TRBJ2-2, with unresolved D. There are 19 residues in the CDR3. The V and J ends lost 0 bases and 3 bases respectively, with 20 bases between them. Looked up from germline, CDR1 is MNHEY and CDR2 is SVGAGI. DNA for the CDR3: TGTGCCAGCAGTTACTCGATGTGGGTCCCTGGAGAAGACACCGGGGAGCTGTTTTTT. Translated, it gives CASSYSMWVPGEDTGELFF.

This clonotype was detected only a few times. The chain is built from TRBV12-3 or TRBV12-4 and TRBJ2-4; D is uncertain. Trimming removed 5 bases at V and 3 bases at J, with 20 bases between. The CDR3 runs to 17 residues. This CDR3 is CASSPTAVSVVKNIQYF. The CDR3 region has the DNA TGTGCCAGCAGTCCGACGGCGGTGAGCGTGGTCAAAAACATTCAGTACTTC.

The chain couples TRBV4-3 to TRBJ2-7, with D unresolved. Trimming took 0 bases from V and 0 from J, leaving 9 bases between them. The CDR3 runs to 15 residues. Germline lookup yields CDR1 LGHNA and CDR2 YSLEER. CDR3 DNA sequence: TGCGCCAGCAGCCAAGATCTCCGGAGCTCCTACGAGCAGTACTTC. Translating gives CASSQDLRSSYEQYF.